What follows is one TCR beta chain and its context. In the original analysis: Estimation of nucleated cell counts relied on the amplification of reference gene primers. Generated by immunoSEQ multiplex PCR, the TCRdb table keeps only in-frame clones and is missing some. The D gene and trimming were derived from the DNA, and the V and J assignments and clone size from that table. The sample holds roughly 120,000 clones, 90% seen once. This entry belongs to a study of blood T cell repertoires in COVID-19. As for the study in general: Spain, Italy and the United States supplied samples that represented acute and convalescent COVID-19. T cells, B-cell-depleted T cells, or PBMCs provided the cDNA or gDNA that served as material.

This CDR3 is built from 14 residues. V was cut by 3 bases and J by 1 base, with 10 bases left in between. Germline V gene lookup returns CDR1 SGHRS and CDR2 YFSETQ. The gene calls are TRBV5-1 and TRBJ1-1, with D possibly TRBD1 on 5 matching bases. Input material: peripheral blood. The source of this sequence is a human donor with active COVID-19. The donor label of this sample is uncertain. DNA of the CDR3: TGCGCCAGCAGCTCGGTAGGGGCGAACACTGAAGCTTTCTTT. Protein sequence: CASSSVGANTEAFF.